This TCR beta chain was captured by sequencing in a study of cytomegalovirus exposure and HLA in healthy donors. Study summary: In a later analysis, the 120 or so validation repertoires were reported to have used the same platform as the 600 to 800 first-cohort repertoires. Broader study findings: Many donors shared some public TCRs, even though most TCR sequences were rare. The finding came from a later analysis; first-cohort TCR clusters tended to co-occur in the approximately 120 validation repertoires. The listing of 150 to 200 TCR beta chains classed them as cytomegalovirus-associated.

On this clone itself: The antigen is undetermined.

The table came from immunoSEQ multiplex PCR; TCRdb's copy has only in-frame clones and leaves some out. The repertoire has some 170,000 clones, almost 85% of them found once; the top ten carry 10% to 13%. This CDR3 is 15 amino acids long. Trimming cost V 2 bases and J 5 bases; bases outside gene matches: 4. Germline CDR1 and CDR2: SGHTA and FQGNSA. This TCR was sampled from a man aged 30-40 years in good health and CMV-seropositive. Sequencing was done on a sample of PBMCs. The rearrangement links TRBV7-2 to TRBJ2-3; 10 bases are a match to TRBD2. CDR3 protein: CASSLSSGGVDTQYF. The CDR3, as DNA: TGTGCCAGCAGCTTATCGAGCGGGGGGGTAGATACGCAGTATTTT.